The TCR beta chain under discussion was sequenced for a study of blood T cells in healthy people across ages. Study overall: About one barcoded beta molecule per two T cells was captured by template switching.

Next came a second PCR, run for about 7 to 11 cycles, which used a sample-barcoded 5' primer along with a J-beta primer mix. TCRdb reprocessed the 5' RACE reads via MiXCR and lists one record per CDR3 protein. Here the sample spans roughly 860,000 distinct CDR3 sequences, roughly 60% being singletons. Each donor was a healthy Caucasian individual from Russia, aged roughly 6 to 95. For this clonotype: Its matching antigen is unknown.

Regarding the study as a whole: The percentage of naive T cells correlated strongly with TCR beta diversity.

V dropped 3 bases and J dropped 2; count of bases not matched to a gene: 3. CDR1 and CDR2 from the germline V gene are MNHEY and SMNVEV (reference sequence). There are 15 residues in the CDR3. The rearrangement links TRBV27 to TRBJ2-5, with 10 bases fitting TRBD2. Sequencing used blood. This sequence was found in a man younger than 40 in good health. This CDR3 reads CASSFLAGDQETQYF. For the CDR3, the DNA is TGTGCCAGCAGTTTCCTAGCGGGGGATCAAGAGACCCAGTACTTC.